This T cell receptor beta chain derives from a study of blood T cells in healthy people across ages. With regard to this clonotype: Its specificity is not known.

A second PCR, run for about 7 to 11 cycles, used a sample-barcoded 5' primer plus a J-beta primer mix. TCRdb re-derived calls from the 5' RACE reads in MiXCR, one entry per CDR3 protein. Of about 830,000 distinct CDR3 sequences in the sample, nearly 60% were seen once. With 3 bases removed from V and 1 base from J, the gap between germline ends came to 14 bases. Looked up from germline, CDR1 is ENHRY and CDR2 is SYGVKD. This CDR3 has 16 amino acids. Study results and caveats: Higher diversity, along with more naive CD4+ cells, distinguished long-lived donors from aged donors.

Peripheral blood from each donor was collected in a volume of 9.5 to 10 milliliters. No fewer than 5.5 micrograms of total RNA were isolated from every sample. The gene calls are TRBV10-3 and TRBJ2-3; no reliable D call. The TCR originated in a man aged 25 to 45 in good health. Source material: blood. CDR3 residues: CAISDYGVPGTDTQYF. The DNA of the CDR3 is TGTGCCATCAGTGACTATGGAGTCCCTGGCACAGATACGCAGTATTTT.